The rows below give T cell receptor beta chains drawn from one sample of a study of blood T cell repertoires in COVID-19. Measured with immunoSEQ multiplex PCR; TCRdb has only the in-frame clones, and not every one. The repertoire has 200,000 or so clones, 85% to 90% of them found once; the top ten carry about 2.5%. The specimen was peripheral blood. The receptors here all came from a man aged 25-40 years with COVID-19, enrolled during active disease. The CDR3 runs from the conserved cysteine through the conserved F or W. The D gene is left open where the match is weak. Size values are once, few and many counts, or a class for expanded clones, and some rows have none.

clone_size	v_call	d_call	j_call	cdr3_nt	cdr3_aa
NA	TRBV7-9	TRBD2	TRBJ2-3	TGTGCCAGCAGCTTAGTATTAGGGCCTAGCGGCACTGATACGCAGTATTTT	CASSLVLGPSGTDTQYF
NA	TRBV12-3/TRBV12-4	TRBD1	TRBJ1-5	TGTGCCAGCAGACAGGGGCGCAATCAGCCCCAGCATTTT	CASRQGRNQPQHF
NA	TRBV28	NA	TRBJ1-6	TGTGCCAGCAGCCTCCAAACCGGGAGCCAGAATTCACCCCTCCACTTT	CASSLQTGSQNSPLHF
NA	TRBV7-2	NA	TRBJ2-6	TGTGCCAGCAGTAATTACGGGCGGGGTCTTCTGGGGGCCAACGTCCTGACTTTC	CASSNYGRGLLGANVLTF
NA	TRBV7-9	TRBD1	TRBJ1-1	TGTGCCAGCAGCTTACGACAGGGGACGAACACTGAAGCTTTCTTT	CASSLRQGTNTEAFF
NA	TRBV11-2	NA	TRBJ1-3	TGTGCCAGCACCCAAGGGGATACAGCTGGAAACACCATATATTTT	CASTQGDTAGNTIYF
NA	TRBV6-5	NA	TRBJ1-6	TGTGCCAGCAGCCCGGGACTGGCACCTTCACCCCTCCACTTT	CASSPGLAPSPLHF
NA	TRBV29-1	NA	TRBJ2-3	TGCAGTATGAAGGGGCAGGGGATCGCAGATACGCAGTATTTT	CSMKGQGIADTQYF
NA	TRBV7-2	TRBD1	TRBJ1-5	TGTGCCAGCGGAGACAGGGGGCGAGGGCAGCCCCAGCATTTT	CASGDRGRGQPQHF
NA	TRBV15	NA	TRBJ2-1	TGTGCCACCAGCAGAGTCCGGCGGAGCTCCTACAATGAGCAGTTCTTC	CATSRVRRSSYNEQFF
NA	TRBV29-1	TRBD1	TRBJ1-2	TGCAGCGTTGAACGGGACAGGGACCCTTCTAACTATGGCTACACCTTC	CSVERDRDPSNYGYTF
NA	TRBV9	TRBD1	TRBJ1-5	TGTGCCAGCAGCATATATCCGGGACAGGGCAATAGCAATCAGCCCCAGCATTTT	CASSIYPGQGNSNQPQHF
NA	TRBV2	NA	TRBJ1-2	TGTGCCAGCTATGTACTCTATGGCTACACCTTC	CASYVLYGYTF
NA	TRBV19	NA	TRBJ2-1	TGTGCCAGTACCGCGTACAATGAGCAGTTCTTC	CASTAYNEQFF
few	TRBV5-4	NA	TRBJ1-6	TGTGCCAGCAGCCCAAGAGAGGGGGTTTCACCCCTCCACTTT	CASSPREGVSPLHF
NA	TRBV30	TRBD1	TRBJ1-5	TGTGCCTGGATCGCCAGGGGGCACTTGCAGCCCCAGCATTTT	CAWIARGHLQPQHF
NA	TRBV12-2	NA	TRBJ1-5	TGTGCAAGTCGCTTAGGAGCGGGAATGGGCAATCAGCCCCAGCATTTT	CASRLGAGMGNQPQHF
NA	TRBV7-9	TRBD2	TRBJ2-7	TGTGCCAGCAGCCTGGCGGGGGGCTACGAGCAGTACTTC	CASSLAGGYEQYF
NA	TRBV5-6	TRBD2	TRBJ2-1	TGTGCCAGCAGCTTTTTAAGCGGGATCCTACACAATGAGCAGTTCTTC	CASSFLSGILHNEQFF
NA	TRBV7-9	TRBD2	TRBJ2-3	TGTGCCAGCAGCTTGGGGCTAGCGGGGGATACGCAGTATTTT	CASSLGLAGDTQYF
NA	TRBV10-3	TRBD1	TRBJ2-5	TGTGCCATCAGTGATCAAATCCCAGAGACAGGGGGGCGAGAGACCCAGTACTTC	CAISDQIPETGGRETQYF
NA	TRBV5-1	TRBD1	TRBJ1-3	TGCGCCAGCAGCTCTGGGCCGGGACAGCTTGGAAACACCATATATTTT	CASSSGPGQLGNTIYF
NA	TRBV19	NA	TRBJ2-1	TGTGCCAGTAGTATAGAATTTCCCAGCTCCTACAATGAGCAGTTCTTC	CASSIEFPSSYNEQFF
NA	TRBV11-1	NA	TRBJ1-1	TGTGCCAGCAGCTTAGGGGGCGGAAGAACTGAAGCTTTCTTT	CASSLGGGRTEAFF
NA	TRBV7-8	TRBD2	TRBJ2-1	TGTGCCAGCAGCTGGGGACTAGCGGGAGGGGACAATGAGCAGTTCTTC	CASSWGLAGGDNEQFF
NA	TRBV7-3	NA	TRBJ2-7	TGTGCCAGCAGCCTAACTCTAAGGCCTAGCGTCTACGAGCAGTACTTC	CASSLTLRPSVYEQYF
NA	TRBV15	TRBD1	TRBJ1-3	TGTGCCACAATTGACAGGGGATTCTCTGGAAACACCATATATTTT	CATIDRGFSGNTIYF
NA	TRBV19	TRBD1	TRBJ2-2	TGTGCCTCCGAGGGGGCCCTGAACACCGGGGAGCTGTTTTTT	CASEGALNTGELFF
NA	TRBV7-9	NA	TRBJ1-1	TGTGCCAGCAGCTTAGCCACGGTTTCCTCGGGTACTGAAGCTTTCTTT	CASSLATVSSGTEAFF
NA	TRBV6-5	NA	TRBJ2-1	TGTGCCAGCAGTTTTGGCAGATACAATGAGCAGTTCTTC	CASSFGRYNEQFF
NA	TRBV12-3/TRBV12-4	NA	TRBJ2-7	TGTGCCAGCAGTCCCGGTGTCCCCTACGAGCAGTACTTC	CASSPGVPYEQYF
NA	TRBV28	NA	TRBJ1-2	TGTGCCAGCAGTTACGACGGGAGCTACACCTTC	CASSYDGSYTF
NA	TRBV5-1	NA	TRBJ2-2	TGCGCCAGCAGCTTGTCACCCCAGCGGGTGAACACCGGGGAGCTGTTTTTT	CASSLSPQRVNTGELFF
NA	TRBV27	NA	TRBJ1-4	TGTGCCAGCAGTTTATCGAAGATGGGACAATATGAAAAACTGTTTTTT	CASSLSKMGQYEKLFF
NA	TRBV4-2	NA	TRBJ1-2	TGTGCCAGCAGCCAAAGGAGAGGGGGGGACTATGGCTACACCTTC	CASSQRRGGDYGYTF
NA	TRBV6-4	NA	TRBJ2-3	TGTGCCAGCAGTGACAAAGACAGAAGCACAGATACGCAGTATTTT	CASSDKDRSTDTQYF
NA	TRBV5-8	TRBD1	TRBJ2-3	TGTGCCAGCAGCTTCCAACTGACAGGGTTCGGCACAGATACGCAGTATTTT	CASSFQLTGFGTDTQYF
NA	TRBV4-3	TRBD2	TRBJ2-5	TGCGCCAGCAGCCGCCGCCCTAGCGGGGGGACATACCCGTACCAAGAGACCCAGTACTTC	CASSRRPSGGTYPYQETQYF
once	TRBV28	TRBD2	TRBJ2-7	TGTGCCAGCAGTCCGCCGGGGACTAGCGGGACCCCCCGAGACTTC	CASSPPGTSGTPRDF